This T cell receptor (beta chain) was obtained from a study of B cell selection in AIRE deficiency (dated by TCRdb to the late 2010s). Study-wide context: Researchers compared TCRbeta repertoires of sorted blood CD4+ conventional T cells and regulatory T cells in AIRE-deficient patients with those in healthy controls. The TCR-sequenced cohort comprised roughly 5 AIRE-deficient APECED patients and roughly 5 healthy control donors. Here is what the overall study found, with its caveats: Of under 4,500 shared Treg TCRbeta sequences, 30% to 40% were shared only among healthy donors and 7.5% to 9.5% only among patients, suggesting less efficient Treg selection without AIRE. Only TCRbeta chains were sequenced, and 36.6% of the Treg sequences shared among healthy donors were also detected in healthy Tconv cells, possibly owing to differing TCRalpha chains. TCRBV gene usage, CDR3 length and TCR diversity in Tconv and Treg cells from AIRE-deficient patients were found to be similar to those in cells from healthy donors. Roughly a third of the Treg TCRbeta sequences shared among healthy donors were found in patient Tconv cells, which suggests that Treg-biased clones were diverted into the Tconv compartment. Shared Treg sequences had shorter CDR3s, reflecting a bias toward rearrangements with few non-templated nucleotide insertions.

The CDR3 starts with the cysteine, ends with the phenylalanine, and has 15 residues. CDR3 DNA only is kept here, 45 bases in frame from base 1. According to the germline V gene (reference sequence), CDR1 reads SGHNT and CDR2 reads YYREEE. V loses 2 bases at its end and J loses 0 bases; junction bases beyond the gene matches: 3. Conventional CD4 T cells were sorted as CD4+CD127+ cells. The AIRE-deficient patients had APECED syndrome. Tconv and Treg cells for TCRbeta sequencing were sorted on a FACSAria flow cytometer. Sorted cells were collected into 5-ml round-bottom polystyrene tubes, and dry cell pellets were frozen at -80°C before sequencing. Details on this clone: Its antigen is currently not known. Qualities for individual bases were not recorded, and no much larger clone is one base off.

The immunoSEQ platform was used for TCRbeta chain sequencing. In the source study's methods: Pooled conventional T cell repertoires yielded 100,000 to 110,000 distinct in-frame TCRbeta sequences from patients and around 140,000 from healthy donors. Public Treg TCRbeta sequences were defined as those shared by two or more individuals and were then searched for in Tconv repertoires. Differences between groups were assessed by Mann-Whitney U tests with Bonferroni-Dunn correction in GraphPad Prism 7.03. As stored in TCRdb, this immuneACCESS dataset retains in-frame rearrangements with V and J assigned. A fraction of the clones does not appear; measured against another copy, unresolved V genes explain less than half of the discrepancy, and the remainder lacks a known reason. V and J calls and clone size are given by that table; D and trimming were obtained from the DNA. The sample data list 20,000 to 25,000 clones, and around 97% of these were observed just once. Roughly 0.3% of the sample goes to the ten largest clones.

Material: conventional CD4+ T cells sorted from PBMCs. The clonotype was recovered from a human donor with AIRE deficiency. The chain is encoded by TRBV5-4 joined to TRBJ1-2, with 8 central nucleotides matching TRBD1. The CDR3 reads CASSFGDRPNYGYTF. The DNA reads as follows: TGTGCCAGCAGCTTTGGGGACAGGCCTAACTATGGCTACACCTTC.